This T cell receptor beta chain was retrieved from a study of identifying expanded T cells in peripheral blood (dated by TCRdb to the late 2010s). Context from the whole study: Technical replicates were generated by sequencing separate aliquots of the same genomic DNA pool, with four replicates compared pairwise. The research as a whole found: It was expected by the authors that biological variance in healthy repertoires might increase further over much longer intervals, such as months to years. About 1.1 differentially abundant clones were flagged by the binomial model between technical replicates, whereas about 16 and 20 were flagged over approximately two weeks and four weeks, respectively. Across all healthy-donor time intervals, the beta-binomial model significantly lowered both the number of clones called differentially abundant and the false-positive rate. Across all healthy donors, variance in clone template counts between approximately two-week samples was found to increase significantly with total template count.

TCRbeta CDR3 regions were profiled by bias-controlled multiplex PCR amplification of genomic DNA with the immunoSEQ Assay. On the study's bioinformatics: To quantify the absolute abundance of each unique TCRbeta CDR3 region, the sequences were collapsed and filtered. Differential abundance was tested with two models: a binomial (Fisher-equivalent) model and a beta-binomial model that adds time-dependent variance fitted from healthy donors. Clones with fewer than 5 combined templates were removed, and differential abundance was called for clones with a Benjamini-Hochberg FDR below 0.01. The form v = (b*log(k)+a)^2 was used to model beta-binomial variance as a function of total template count across the two samples. Entries here come from immuneACCESS through TCRdb and include only in-frame sequences with V and J called. Some clones fail to appear in such tables; in the studies checked, an unresolved V gene covers under half of the shortfall, and the cause of the remainder is unknown. From that table come the V and J calls and clone size; the DNA was used to work out D and trimming. In all, the sample holds about 78,000 clones, and approximately 90% of those were seen once. The ten largest clones add up to around 20% of the sample.

No immune events such as infections were documented for the healthy donors during the collection period. Healthy-donor blood repertoires served as a training cohort to calibrate time-dependent variance in a beta-binomial model of T-cell clone differential abundance. The training cohort comprised approximately ten healthy donors, 3 female and 7 male. The donors were between about 25 and 65 years old, with an average age of about 47 years. Whole blood from each healthy donor was obtained from a commercial supplier and was collected at three time points 2 to 3 weeks apart. Genomic DNA was extracted from unsorted whole blood for immunosequencing. To note about this clone: Its antigen is still unknown. No base quality information exists; no much larger clone differs at one position.

Sequences MNHNY (CDR1) and SVGAGI (CDR2) are obtained from the germline V gene (reference sequence). Measured from the cysteine to the phenylalanine, the CDR3 is 14 residues long. Only CDR3 DNA is held: 42 bases, read in frame from base 1. V trim: 6 bases; J trim: 4 bases; unmatched bases: 6. The TCR originated in a person aged 18 to 75 in good health. The sequenced sample was blood. Rearrangement joined TRBV6-6 to TRBJ1-5; 7 central nucleotides agree with TRBD1. The DNA reads TGTGCCAGCAGCCTTGCGGGACAGAATCAGCCCCAGCATTTT. Its amino acids are CASSLAGQNQPQHF.